The 6 T cell receptor beta chains below were found in one sample sequenced in a study of technical replicates of blood from several donors. Some clones are missing from TCRdb's copy, which holds only in-frame ones; the method was immunoSEQ multiplex PCR. Of over 50,000 clones listed, roughly 97% are singletons. Sequencing was done on a sample of T cells isolated from PBMCs. Every receptor here comes from a human donor in good health.

V gene TRBV30 combines with J gene TRBJ1-5; 11 bases line up with TRBD1. Trimming at V came to 4 bases and at J to 7 bases, leaving 9 bases not matched to a gene. Germline values: CDR1 GTSNPN, CDR2 SVGIG (reference sequence). The CDR3 loop spans 15 amino acids. The CDR3 reads CAWTRRTGGGQPQHF. As DNA, the CDR3 is TGTGCCTGGACCAGGCGGACAGGGGGCGGGCAGCCCCAGCATTTT.

The rearrangement joins TRBV11-3 to TRBJ2-3; D perhaps matches TRBD1 (7 bases). The germline V gene encodes CDR1 SGHNT and CDR2 YENEEA. The V end was cut by 1 base, the J end by 5 bases, with 16 bases between. There are 16 residues in the CDR3. The CDR3 is CASSLASGGYVDTQYF. CDR3 DNA sequence: TGTGCCAGCAGCTTAGCGTCAGGGGGGTACGTAGATACGCAGTATTTT.

A single count supports this clone. The rearrangement uses TRBV5-1 and TRBJ2-5; 9 bases agree with TRBD1. V shed 5 bases, J shed 5 bases, and the junction held 10 bases outside the gene matches. CDR3 length: 15 residues. CDR1 and CDR2 from the germline V gene are SGHRS and YFSETQ. CDR3 region: CASRSAGTGLETQYF. CDR3 sequence (DNA): TGCGCCAGCAGGTCTGCCGGGACAGGGTTGGAGACCCAGTACTTC.

This chain connects TRBV13 to TRBJ1-1; a possible D gene is TRBD1 (6 bases). Germline CDR1 PRHDT, CDR2 FYEKMQ (reference sequence). Trimming left V 6 bases short and J 2 bases short, with 13 bases between. The CDR3 loop spans 14 amino acids. CDR3 DNA sequence: TGTGCCAGCAGTCCATTACAGGGTAACACTGAAGCTTTCTTT. It codes for CASSPLQGNTEAFF.

The chain employs TRBV11-2 and TRBJ1-1, with D perhaps matching TRBD1 (6 bases). The germline V and J ends were trimmed by 1 base and 4 bases, with 13 bases remaining between them. The CDR3 extends over 15 amino acids. Germline CDR1 reads SGHAT; CDR2 reads FQNNGV. CDR3 region: CASSLVLVGGTEAFF. The CDR3 DNA follows: TGTGCCAGCAGCTTAGTCCTAGTAGGGGGCACTGAAGCTTTCTTT.

Here the CDR3 reads CASSRGQPEAFF. The CDR3, as DNA: TGTGCCAGCAGTCGGGGACAGCCTGAAGCTTTCTTT. The V call is TRBV2, the J call TRBJ1-1, with 7 bases that match TRBD1. The J segment lost 6 bases and the V segment lost 5 bases, leaving 3 bases of the junction unmatched. This CDR3 region has 12 residues. Germline CDR1 and CDR2: SNHLY and FYNNEI. The complete variable domain, with remaining parts taken from reference TRBV2 and TRBJ1-1, reads EPEVTQTPSHQVTQMGQEVILRCVPISNHLYFYWYRQILGQKVEFLVSFYNNEISEKSEIFDDQFSVERPDGSNFTLKIRSTKLEDSAMYFCASSRGQPEAFFGQGTRLTVV.